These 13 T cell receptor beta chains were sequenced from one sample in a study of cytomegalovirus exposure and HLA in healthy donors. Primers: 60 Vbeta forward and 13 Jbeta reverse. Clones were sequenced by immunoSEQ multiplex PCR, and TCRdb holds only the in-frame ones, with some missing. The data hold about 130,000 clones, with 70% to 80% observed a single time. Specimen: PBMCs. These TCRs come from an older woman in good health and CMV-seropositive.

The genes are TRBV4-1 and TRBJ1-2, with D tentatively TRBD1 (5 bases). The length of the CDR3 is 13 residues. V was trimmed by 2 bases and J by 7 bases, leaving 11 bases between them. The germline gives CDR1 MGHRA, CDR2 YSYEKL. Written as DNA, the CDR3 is TGCGCCAGCAGCCAACCTGGGGGGGTTGGCTACACCTTC. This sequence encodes CASSQPGGVGYTF.

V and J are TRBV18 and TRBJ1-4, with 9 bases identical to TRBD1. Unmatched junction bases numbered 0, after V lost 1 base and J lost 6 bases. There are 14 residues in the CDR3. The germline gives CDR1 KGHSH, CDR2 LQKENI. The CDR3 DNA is TGTGCCAGCTCACCACGGGACAGGGATGAAAAACTGTTTTTT. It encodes CASSPRDRDEKLFF.

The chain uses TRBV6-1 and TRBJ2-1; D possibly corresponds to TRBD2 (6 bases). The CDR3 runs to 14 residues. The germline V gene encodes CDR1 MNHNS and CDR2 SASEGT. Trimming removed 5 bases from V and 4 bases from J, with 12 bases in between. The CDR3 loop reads CASSFAGPYNEQFF. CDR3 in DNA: TGTGCCAGCAGTTTTGCGGGGCCTTACAATGAGCAGTTCTTC.

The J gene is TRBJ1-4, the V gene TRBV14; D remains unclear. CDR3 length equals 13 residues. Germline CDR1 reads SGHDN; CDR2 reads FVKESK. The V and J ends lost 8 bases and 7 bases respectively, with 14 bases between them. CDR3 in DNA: TGTGCCAGCTCGGGATTCTCCGGTGAAAAACTGTTTTTT. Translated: CASSGFSGEKLFF.

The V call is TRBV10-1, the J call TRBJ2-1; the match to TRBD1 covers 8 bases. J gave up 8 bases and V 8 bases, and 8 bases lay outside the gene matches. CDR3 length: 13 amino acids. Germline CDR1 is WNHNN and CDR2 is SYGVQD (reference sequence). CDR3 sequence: CASQDRVGYEQFF. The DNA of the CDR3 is TGCGCCAGCCAGGACAGGGTTGGGTATGAGCAGTTCTTC.

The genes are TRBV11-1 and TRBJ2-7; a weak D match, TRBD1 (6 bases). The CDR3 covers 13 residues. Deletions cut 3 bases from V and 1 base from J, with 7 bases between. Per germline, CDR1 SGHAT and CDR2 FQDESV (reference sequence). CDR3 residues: CASSFGQSYEQYF. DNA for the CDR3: TGTGCCAGCAGCTTCGGACAGTCCTACGAGCAGTACTTC.

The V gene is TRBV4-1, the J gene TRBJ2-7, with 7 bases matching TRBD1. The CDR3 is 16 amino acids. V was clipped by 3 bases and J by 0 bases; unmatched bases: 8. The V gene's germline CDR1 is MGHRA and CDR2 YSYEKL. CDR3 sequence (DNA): TGCGCCAGCAGCCACCAGGACAGGACCATCTCCTACGAGCAGTACTTC. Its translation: CASSHQDRTISYEQYF.

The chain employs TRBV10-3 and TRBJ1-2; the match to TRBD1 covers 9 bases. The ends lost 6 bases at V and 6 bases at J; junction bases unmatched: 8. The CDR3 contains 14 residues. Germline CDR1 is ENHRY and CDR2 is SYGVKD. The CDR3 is CAIRTGQGTHGYTF. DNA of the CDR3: TGTGCCATCAGGACTGGACAGGGGACGCATGGCTACACCTTC.

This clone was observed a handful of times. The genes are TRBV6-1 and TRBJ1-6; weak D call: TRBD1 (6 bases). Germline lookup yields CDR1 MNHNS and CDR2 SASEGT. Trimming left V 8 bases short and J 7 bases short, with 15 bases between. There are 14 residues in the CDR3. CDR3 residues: CASFRAGENSPLHF. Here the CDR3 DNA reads TGTGCCAGCTTTAGGGCAGGGGAGAATTCACCCCTCCACTTT.

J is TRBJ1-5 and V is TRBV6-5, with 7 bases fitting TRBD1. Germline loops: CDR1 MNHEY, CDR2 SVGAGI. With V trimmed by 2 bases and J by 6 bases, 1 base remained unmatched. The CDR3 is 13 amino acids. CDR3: CASSYDRVQPQHF. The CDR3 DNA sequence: TGTGCCAGCAGTTACGACAGGGTTCAGCCCCAGCATTTT.

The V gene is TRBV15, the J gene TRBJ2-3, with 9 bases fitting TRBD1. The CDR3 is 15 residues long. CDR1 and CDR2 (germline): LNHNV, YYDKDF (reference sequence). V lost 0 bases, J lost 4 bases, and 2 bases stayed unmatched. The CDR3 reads CATSRDTGGPDTQYF. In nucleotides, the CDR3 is TGTGCCACCAGCAGAGATACAGGGGGCCCAGATACGCAGTATTTT.

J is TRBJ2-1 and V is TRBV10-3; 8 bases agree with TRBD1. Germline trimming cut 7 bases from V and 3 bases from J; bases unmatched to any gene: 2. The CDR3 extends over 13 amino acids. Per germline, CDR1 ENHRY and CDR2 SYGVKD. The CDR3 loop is CAIKQGGYNEQFF. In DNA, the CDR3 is TGTGCCATCAAACAGGGGGGCTACAATGAGCAGTTCTTC.

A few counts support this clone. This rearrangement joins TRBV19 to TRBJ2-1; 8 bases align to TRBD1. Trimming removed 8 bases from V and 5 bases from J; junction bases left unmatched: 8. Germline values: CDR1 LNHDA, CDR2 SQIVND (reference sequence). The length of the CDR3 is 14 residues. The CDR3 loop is CASQTGEEDNEQFF. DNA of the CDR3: TGTGCCAGTCAGACAGGGGAAGAGGACAATGAGCAGTTCTTC.